This T cell receptor beta chain was recorded in a study of T cells after yellow fever vaccination. In TCRdb, the 5' RACE reads were re-called with MiXCR into one record per CDR3 protein. The sample consists of 450,000 to 600,000 distinct CDR3 sequences, about 17% of them appearing once. In this sample, this clonotype turned up a few times. The CDR3 is 14 amino acids. CDR1 and CDR2 (germline): LNHNV, YYDKDF (reference sequence). Trimming left V 5 bases short and J 2 bases short, with 11 bases between. The source was PBMCs, collected 4 to 6 days after the first yellow fever vaccination. The TCR originated in a man between 18 and 29 years old who received the YFV17D yellow fever vaccine. V usage is TRBV15 and J usage is TRBJ2-3; tentatively, D is TRBD2 (6 bases). The CDR3 here is CATSVTRDTDTQYF. The CDR3 region has the DNA TGTGCCACCAGCGTGACTAGAGACACAGATACGCAGTATTTT. Looking up the rest from reference TRBV15 and TRBJ2-3 gives the full variable domain: DAMVIQNPRYQVTQFGKPVTLSCSQTLNHNVMYWYQQKSSQAPKLLFHYYDKDFNNEADTPDNFQSRRPNTSFCFLDIRSPGLGDTAMYLCATSVTRDTDTQYFGPGTRLTVL.